The T cell receptor beta chain described here comes from a study of blood T cell repertoires in COVID-19. For the study at large: The United States, Italy and Spain supplied acute and convalescent COVID-19 samples.

Source study methods: Estimates of nucleated cell counts were drawn from the amplification of reference gene primers. The repertoire was sequenced with immunoSEQ multiplex PCR; TCRdb's copy has only in-frame clones and lacks some. D and trimming were read from the DNA, whereas the V and J calls and clone size are those reported in that table. The sample includes about 70,000 clones, more than 65% of them seen just once. This receptor was taken from a woman aged 70-85 years with acute or convalescent COVID-19. Material for sequencing was peripheral blood.

CDR3 in DNA: TGTGCCAGCAGTTTTGAACAGTACACCGGGGAGCTGTTTTTT. The encoded protein is CASSFEQYTGELFF. The chain recombines TRBV28 with TRBJ2-2; D uncertain. Germline values: CDR1 MDHEN, CDR2 SYDVKM. This CDR3 region has 14 residues. The V end lost 3 bases, the J end lost 3 bases, and 8 bases lay between the germline ends.